This entry lists 20 T cell receptor beta chains sequenced from one sample in a study of shared clonotypes between healthy human individuals. Only in-frame clones appear in the TCRdb table, and some are missing; sequencing was by immunoSEQ multiplex PCR. The sample has around 600,000 clones, 97% seen once. The sample comprised naive CD4+ T cells sorted from blood. Described subset: CD45RA+ positively selected. Receptors originate from a woman aged 25 to 45 in good health.

This chain uses TRBV19 with TRBJ2-3, with 8 bases identical to TRBD1. In germline, CDR1 is LNHDA, CDR2 SQIVND (reference sequence). The CDR3 loop spans 16 amino acids. The DNA of the CDR3 is TGTGTGCTACGAATCGGGCAGGGGGCGTTTCAAGATACGCAGTATTTT. Encoded protein: CVLRIGQGAFQDTQYF.

The rearrangement uses TRBV28 and TRBJ2-3; a weak D match, TRBD2 (5 bases). CDR1 is MDHEN, CDR2 SYDVKM, per germline. V lost 4 bases to trimming and J lost 11 bases, with 16 bases between them. CDR3 length: 13 residues. This CDR3 reads CASSSPGGLLQYF. The DNA of the CDR3 is TGTGCCAGCAGTTCCCCGGGCGGGCTGTTGCAGTATTTT.

This chain links TRBV28 with TRBJ2-3, with 11 bases matching TRBD1. CDR3 size: 15 residues. The V gene end was trimmed by 2 bases and the J gene end by 5 bases; junction bases not matched to a gene: 3. Germline V gene data show CDR1 as MDHEN and CDR2 as SYDVKM. The CDR3 protein is CASSLGGQGEDTQYF. CDR3 DNA sequence: TGTGCCAGCAGTTTAGGGGGACAGGGGGAAGATACGCAGTATTTT.

The CDR3 sequence: CASSYGDKSYEQYF. CDR3 coding DNA: TGTGCCAGCAGTTACGGGGACAAGTCCTACGAGCAGTACTTC. The rearrangement links TRBV6-5 to TRBJ2-7, with D maybe TRBD1 (6 bases). Germline CDR1 MNHEY, CDR2 SVGAGI. The V and J ends lost 2 bases and 1 base respectively, with 9 bases between them. This CDR3 contains 14 residues.

V is TRBV6-5 and J is TRBJ1-1; TRBD1 aligns across 11 bases. CDR3 length: 15 residues. The trim removed 6 bases at V and 4 bases at J, leaving 7 bases unmatched. CDR1 is MNHEY and CDR2 is SVGAGI in the germline V gene. The CDR3 nucleotides are TGTGCCAGCAGGAAGGACAGGGGGCTGTCCACTGAAGCTTTCTTT. Translating gives CASRKDRGLSTEAFF.

The chain uses TRBV7-9 and TRBJ2-3; 8 bases map to TRBD2. The V and J ends lost 5 bases and 0 bases, in that order; junction bases with no gene match: 10. The germline gives CDR1 SEHNR, CDR2 FQNEAQ (reference sequence). The CDR3 runs to 17 residues. CDR3 loop: CASSPPGLAGSTDTQYF. The CDR3 DNA reads as TGTGCCAGCAGCCCCCCGGGGTTAGCGGGAAGCACAGATACGCAGTATTTT.

This clone has only one observation. This rearrangement joins TRBV25-1 to TRBJ1-2, with D possibly TRBD1 on 6 matching bases. Germline values: CDR1 MGHDK, CDR2 SYGVNS. The CDR3 consists of 12 residues. Trimming removed 3 bases at V and 8 bases at J, with 10 bases between. The CDR3 reads CASSEGALGYTF. Here the CDR3 DNA reads TGTGCCAGCAGTGAGGGGGCTCTGGGCTACACCTTC.

The rearrangement joins TRBV18 to TRBJ2-3; TRBD2 might be the D (5 bases). Germline-derived CDR1 and CDR2 are KGHSH and LQKENI. The V gene lost 0 bases and the J gene lost 6 bases, with 10 bases spanning the gap. CDR3 length: 14 amino acids. The CDR3 protein is CASSPPRTADTQYF. CDR3 nucleotides: TGTGCCAGCTCACCACCGAGGACTGCCGATACGCAGTATTTT.

The chain recombines TRBV7-9 with TRBJ2-3; 7 bases map to TRBD2. This CDR3 has 15 residues. Germline CDR1 SEHNR, CDR2 FQNEAQ (reference sequence). V gave up 3 bases and J gave up 3 bases; unmatched junction bases: 6. Written as DNA, the CDR3 is TGTGCCAGCAGCTTCGTCGGGGAGGGGACAGATACGCAGTATTTT. Residues: CASSFVGEGTDTQYF.

This chain connects TRBV19 to TRBJ1-2; 9 nucleotides match TRBD1. Germline CDR1 and CDR2: LNHDA and SQIVND (reference sequence). V was clipped by 3 bases and J by 8 bases; unmatched bases: 13. CDR3 length equals 16 residues. The chain's CDR3 is CASSIGRDRVDRGYTF. CDR3 nucleotide sequence: TGTGCCAGTAGTATCGGACGGGACAGGGTAGATCGAGGCTACACCTTC. The full variable domain, completed using reference TRBV19 and TRBJ1-2, is DGGITQSPKYLFRKEGQNVTLSCEQNLNHDAMYWYRQDPGQGLRLIYYSQIVNDFQKGDIAEGYSVSREKKESFPLTVTSAQKNPTAFYLCASSIGRDRVDRGYTFGSGTRLTVV.

This chain joins TRBV5-5 and TRBJ2-5, with 11 nucleotides matching TRBD2. The CDR3 extends over 17 amino acids. Losses at the gene ends were 1 base for V and 4 bases for J; bases not matched to a gene: 9. Germline V gives CDR1 SGHKS, CDR2 YYEKEE (reference sequence). The CDR3 protein is CASSLLLAGGGRETQYF. CDR3 nucleotides: TGTGCCAGCAGCTTGCTCCTAGCGGGAGGAGGGAGAGAGACCCAGTACTTC.

The rearrangement joins TRBV5-1 to TRBJ1-2; D may be TRBD1 (5 bases). CDR1 and CDR2 from the germline V gene are SGHRS and YFSETQ. The CDR3 runs 13 residues. V was cut by 7 bases and J by 8 bases, with 18 bases left in between. The chain's CDR3 is CASSTGGSKGYTF. The DNA for the CDR3 is TGCGCCAGCTCTACAGGAGGGTCGAAGGGCTACACCTTC.

The chain recombines TRBV5-1 with TRBJ2-3, with 10 bases that match TRBD2. This CDR3 contains 18 residues. In germline, CDR1 is SGHRS, CDR2 YFSETQ. Trimming took 8 bases from V and 0 from J; bases not matched to a gene: 15. For the CDR3, the DNA is TGCGCCAGTCGAAGATCCCAGCGGGAGGGTTCTAGCACAGATACGCAGTATTTT. It specifies CASRRSQREGSSTDTQYF.

This clone was recorded only once. This chain connects TRBV4-2 to TRBJ1-3; maybe TRBD1 (5 bases). The CDR3 runs to 16 residues. V lost 5 bases, J lost 0 bases, and 14 bases lay in between. Germline V gene lookup returns CDR1 LGHNA and CDR2 YNFKEQ. This chain's CDR3 is CASSSVTAFSGNTIYF. DNA of the CDR3: TGTGCCAGCAGCTCTGTGACAGCTTTCTCTGGAAACACCATATATTTT.

The rearrangement uses TRBV2 and TRBJ1-5; 8 bases agree with TRBD1. Trimming removed 5 bases from V and 3 bases from J; junction bases left unmatched: 6. The germline CDR1 and CDR2 sequences are SNHLY and FYNNEI. The CDR3 is 15 amino acids. CDR3 in amino acids: CASSRGQGANQPQHF. The CDR3 DNA is TGTGCCAGCAGTAGAGGACAGGGCGCCAATCAGCCCCAGCATTTT.

This chain links TRBV19 with TRBJ2-7; TRBD2 is a possible D gene (6 bases). In germline, CDR1 is LNHDA, CDR2 SQIVND (reference sequence). The CDR3 runs to 15 residues. V shed 5 bases and J shed 5 bases, with 19 bases lying between them. The CDR3 reads CASSPRGTPRNEQYF. The CDR3, as DNA: TGTGCCAGTAGTCCTCGGGGGACTCCCCGGAACGAGCAGTACTTC. Supplemented by reference TRBV19 and TRBJ2-7, the full variable domain reads DGGITQSPKYLFRKEGQNVTLSCEQNLNHDAMYWYRQDPGQGLRLIYYSQIVNDFQKGDIAEGYSVSREKKESFPLTVTSAQKNPTAFYLCASSPRGTPRNEQYFGPGTRLTVT.

The rearrangement joins TRBV5-4 to TRBJ2-2; 10 nucleotides line up with TRBD2. J gave up 3 bases and V 4 bases, and 9 bases lay outside the gene matches. Germline V gene sequence: CDR1 SGHNT, CDR2 YYREEE (reference sequence). This CDR3 region has 17 residues. This chain's CDR3 is CASSNAGTSDHTGELFF. DNA of the CDR3: TGTGCCAGCAGCAACGCCGGGACTAGCGATCACACCGGGGAGCTGTTTTTT. Using reference TRBV5-4 and TRBJ2-2 for the parts outside the CDR3, the full variable domain is ETGVTQSPTHLIKTRGQQVTLRCSSQSGHNTVSWYQQALGQGPQFIFQYYREEENGRGNFPPRFSGLQFPNYSSELNVNALELDDSALYLCASSNAGTSDHTGELFFGEGSRLTVL.

This chain links TRBV28 with TRBJ1-4, with 7 bases aligning to TRBD1. Trimming removed 5 bases from V and 6 bases from J; junction bases left unmatched: 6. Germline loops: CDR1 MDHEN, CDR2 SYDVKM. The CDR3 loop spans 14 amino acids. DNA for the CDR3: TGTGCCAGCAGTAGAGGGGGCGGGTATGAAAAACTGTTTTTT. Translating gives CASSRGGGYEKLFF.

The chain employs TRBV6-5 and TRBJ2-5, with D uncertain. Matching the DNA end better, TRBJ2-7 makes the J call doubtful. The CDR3 has 14 amino acids. Germline-derived CDR1 and CDR2 are MNHEY and SVGAGI. The CDR3 bases are TGTGCCAGCAGTTACACCACCGACAACTACGAGCAGTACTTC. Protein: CASSYTTDNYEQYF.

The chain has TRBV5-4 and TRBJ2-7; D call uncertain. Trimming removed 1 base from V and 9 bases from J, with 14 bases in between. In germline, CDR1 is SGHNT, CDR2 YYREEE (reference sequence). The CDR3 loop spans 13 amino acids. The chain's CDR3 is CASSLYRAATQYF. The DNA of the CDR3 is TGTGCCAGCAGCTTGTACCGGGCCGCCACGCAGTACTTC.